One T cell receptor beta chain is described in this entry. This sample was included in a study of technical replicates of blood from several donors. CDR1 and CDR2 from the germline V gene are SGDLS and YYNGEE. The CDR3 is 18 residues long. The V gene end was trimmed by 2 bases and the J gene end by 1 base; junction bases not matched to a gene: 4. The data were produced by immunoSEQ multiplex PCR, yet TCRdb's version contains in-frame clones alone and is incomplete. Of 91,000 or so clones listed, 95% are singletons. The J gene is TRBJ2-2, the V gene TRBV9, with TRBD2 matching over 14 bases. The clonotype originates from a human donor in good health. Sequenced material: T cells isolated from PBMCs. CDR3 nucleotides: TGTGCCAGCAGCGTCGGGACTAGCGGGAGATTGAACACCGGGGAGCTGTTTTTT. Translation gives CASSVGTSGRLNTGELFF.